The 4 T cell receptor beta chains below were found in one sample sequenced in a study of T cells in localized non-small cell lung cancer. Method: immunoSEQ multiplex PCR; TCRdb's copy keeps in-frame clones and lacks some. The data contain 60,000 or so clones, 80% to 90% of them singletons. The sequenced sample was PBMCs, obtained before any cancer treatment. Source of these receptors: a man between 40 and 70 years old with stage II lung adenocarcinoma.

The chain joins TRBV27 to TRBJ1-5; 10 bases map to TRBD1. The CDR3 is 16 residues long. Germline V gene sequence: CDR1 MNHEY, CDR2 SMNVEV (reference sequence). V gave up 6 bases and J gave up 2 bases; unmatched junction bases: 7. The CDR3: CASSQGGTGGNQPQHF. DNA for the CDR3: TGTGCCAGCAGCCAGGGGGGGACAGGGGGCAATCAGCCCCAGCATTTT.

The rearrangement joins TRBV30 to TRBJ2-1; no definite D call. Trimming pared 0 bases from V and 3 bases from J, leaving 9 bases between. CDR1 and CDR2 from the germline V gene are GTSNPN and SVGIG (reference sequence). The CDR3 length is 14 residues. The CDR3 bases are TGTGCCTGGAGTGTATTTACACTCTACAATGAGCAGTTCTTC. Translating it yields CAWSVFTLYNEQFF.

The chain combines TRBV7-2 with TRBJ1-2; 12 nucleotides agree with TRBD1. The CDR3 is 16 residues long. Germline V gives CDR1 SGHTA, CDR2 FQGNSA. Trimming took 4 bases from V and 5 from J; bases not matched to a gene: 8. The CDR3 reads CASSSGTGGAGYGYTF. CDR3 DNA sequence: TGTGCCAGCAGCTCCGGGACAGGGGGCGCGGGGTATGGCTACACCTTC.

This clone was detected once. The V gene is TRBV4-1, the J gene TRBJ2-5; D not resolved. The CDR3 covers 14 residues. In germline, CDR1 is MGHRA, CDR2 YSYEKL. V was cut by 1 base and J by 0 bases, with 6 bases left in between. Here the CDR3 reads CASSQVSNQETQYF. The CDR3 region has the DNA TGCGCCAGCAGCCAAGTGTCTAACCAAGAGACCCAGTACTTC.